In this sample, the clone carrying this T cell receptor beta chain turned up a few times. The antigen is not known. The germline gene is not matched at one end of the junction; a read error may be the cause. This sample stems from a study of response to subunit inactivated influenza vaccine. Germline V gene lookup returns CDR1 SEHNR and CDR2 FQNEAQ (reference sequence). This CDR3 spans 16 amino acids. Study results and caveats: It was the authors' suggestion that each seasonal influenza vaccination recruits few new T cells.

Each CDR3 protein gets one entry after TCRdb re-called the RT-PCR reads with MiXCR. Altogether some 800,000 distinct CDR3 sequences are present, 21% being singletons, with the ten largest covering about 10%. This sequence joins TRBV7-9 and TRBJ2-7; 7 bases are a match to TRBD1. The clonotype was recovered from a man aged 50-60 years who received an inactivated influenza vaccine. This material consisted of PBMCs from blood, taken 4 to 6 days after vaccination. Here the CDR3 reads CASSVAEQGSLYEQYF. The CDR3 coding sequence is TGTGCCAGCAGCGTAGCCGAACAGGGGTCCCTGTACGAGCAGTACTTC.